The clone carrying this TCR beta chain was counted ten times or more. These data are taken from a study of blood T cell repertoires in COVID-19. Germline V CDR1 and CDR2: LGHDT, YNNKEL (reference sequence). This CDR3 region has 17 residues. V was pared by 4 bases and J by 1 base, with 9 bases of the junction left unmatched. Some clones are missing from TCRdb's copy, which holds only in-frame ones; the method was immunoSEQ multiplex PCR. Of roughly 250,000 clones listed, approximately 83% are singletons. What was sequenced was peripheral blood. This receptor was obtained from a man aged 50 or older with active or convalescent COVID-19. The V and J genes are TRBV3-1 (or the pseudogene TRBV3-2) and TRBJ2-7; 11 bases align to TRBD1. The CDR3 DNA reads TGTGCCAGCAGCCCCTCACCCTGGGACAGGGGGTCCTACGAGCAGTACTTC. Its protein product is CASSPSPWDRGSYEQYF.